This is a list of T cell receptor beta chains from one sample in a study of blood T cell repertoires in COVID-19. Assay used: immunoSEQ multiplex PCR; TCRdb lists only in-frame clones, some missing. Here the sample spans fewer than 350,000 clones, 65% to 90% being singletons. The sample comprised peripheral blood. The receptors were sampled from an older woman with active or convalescent COVID-19. Both conserved end residues are part of each CDR3. The D gene is left open where the match is weak. Only some rows state a clone size, as once, few, many or a class for expanded clones.

D gene: TRBD2
V gene: TRBV6-5
J gene: TRBJ2-3
clone size: .
CDR3 protein: CAIKPASGGTDTQYF
CDR3 DNA: TGTGCCATCAAACCAGCTAGCGGGGGCACAGATACGCAGTATTTT

D gene: .
V gene: TRBV11-1
J gene: TRBJ2-3
clone size: .
CDR3 protein: CASSLALPGSPADTQYF
CDR3 DNA: TGTGCCAGCAGCTTAGCGCTCCCGGGTAGCCCCGCAGATACGCAGTATTTT

D gene: .
V gene: TRBV6-5
J gene: TRBJ2-7
clone size: .
CDR3 protein: CASRPGTLWDEQYF
CDR3 DNA: TGTGCCAGCAGGCCCGGGACTCTCTGGGACGAGCAGTACTTC

D gene: TRBD1
V gene: TRBV6-1
J gene: TRBJ1-5
clone size: many
CDR3 protein: CASSEGQGVSPQHF
CDR3 DNA: TGTGCCAGCAGTGAAGGGCAGGGGGTATCGCCCCAGCATTTT

D gene: .
V gene: TRBV5-4
J gene: TRBJ1-3
clone size: .
CDR3 protein: CASSLGGQNSGNTIYF
CDR3 DNA: TGTGCCAGCAGCTTGGGGGGGCAGAACTCTGGAAACACCATATATTTT

D gene: TRBD2
V gene: TRBV24-1
J gene: TRBJ2-1
clone size: .
CDR3 protein: CATSAFRAGGRNEQFF
CDR3 DNA: TGTGCCACCAGTGCATTTCGGGCGGGGGGCCGGAATGAGCAGTTCTTC

D gene: TRBD1
V gene: TRBV19
J gene: TRBJ1-2
clone size: .
CDR3 protein: CASRDRGSASTDGYTF
CDR3 DNA: TGTGCCAGTAGGGACAGGGGGTCGGCGAGTACGGATGGCTACACCTTC

D gene: .
V gene: TRBV18
J gene: TRBJ2-7
clone size: .
CDR3 protein: CASSRSGGRAYEQYF
CDR3 DNA: TGTGCCAGCTCAAGATCCGGTGGCAGGGCCTACGAGCAGTACTTC

D gene: .
V gene: TRBV6-6
J gene: TRBJ1-2
clone size: few
CDR3 protein: CASSPRQPPYGYTF
CDR3 DNA: TGTGCCAGCAGTCCGAGACAGCCGCCCTATGGCTACACCTTC

D gene: .
V gene: TRBV3-1/TRBV3-2
J gene: TRBJ2-6
clone size: few
CDR3 protein: CASSPPAQGGGANVLTF
CDR3 DNA: TGTGCCAGCAGCCCCCCGGCTCAAGGGGGTGGGGCCAACGTCCTGACTTTC

D gene: .
V gene: TRBV30
J gene: TRBJ2-4
clone size: .
CDR3 protein: CAWSATGAAKNIQYF
CDR3 DNA: TGTGCCTGGAGCGCCACCGGAGCAGCCAAAAACATTCAGTACTTC

D gene: .
V gene: TRBV10-2
J gene: TRBJ2-7
clone size: .
CDR3 protein: CASLDPIDTYEQYF
CDR3 DNA: TGCGCCAGCCTTGACCCCATTGACACCTACGAGCAGTACTTC

D gene: TRBD1
V gene: TRBV5-4
J gene: TRBJ2-5
clone size: .
CDR3 protein: CASSADREETQYF
CDR3 DNA: TGTGCCAGCAGCGCGGACAGGGAGGAGACCCAGTACTTC

D gene: .
V gene: TRBV19
J gene: TRBJ1-1
clone size: once
CDR3 protein: CASRGRMNTEAFF
CDR3 DNA: TGTGCCAGTAGAGGCAGGATGAACACTGAAGCTTTCTTT

D gene: .
V gene: TRBV9
J gene: TRBJ1-3
clone size: few
CDR3 protein: CASSAEQGGRNTIYF
CDR3 DNA: TGTGCCAGCAGCGCGGAACAGGGAGGGAGAAACACCATATATTTT

D gene: .
V gene: TRBV18
J gene: TRBJ2-2
clone size: .
CDR3 protein: CASSPIFQGGTAGELFF
CDR3 DNA: TGTGCCAGCTCACCGATTTTCCAGGGGGGCACCGCCGGGGAGCTGTTTTTT

D gene: TRBD1
V gene: TRBV18
J gene: TRBJ1-4
clone size: .
CDR3 protein: CASSPTGQGGKLFF
CDR3 DNA: TGTGCCAGCTCACCAACCGGCCAGGGGGGAAAACTGTTTTTT

D gene: .
V gene: TRBV19
J gene: TRBJ1-1
clone size: once
CDR3 protein: CASSKPGSNTEAFF
CDR3 DNA: TGTGCCAGTAGCAAACCAGGAAGCAACACTGAAGCTTTCTTT

D gene: TRBD1
V gene: TRBV15
J gene: TRBJ1-2
clone size: .
CDR3 protein: CATSRDAAWDRGYTF
CDR3 DNA: TGTGCCACCAGCAGAGATGCCGCCTGGGACAGAGGCTACACCTTC

D gene: .
V gene: TRBV5-4
J gene: TRBJ2-1
clone size: .
CDR3 protein: CASSSTGGADSYNEQFF
CDR3 DNA: TGTGCCAGCAGCTCTACAGGAGGGGCCGACTCCTACAATGAGCAGTTCTTC

D gene: TRBD2
V gene: TRBV11-1
J gene: TRBJ2-1
clone size: .
CDR3 protein: CASSLTTSGGGGEQFF
CDR3 DNA: TGTGCCAGCAGCTTGACGACTAGCGGGGGGGGAGGTGAGCAGTTCTTC

D gene: TRBD1
V gene: TRBV14
J gene: TRBJ1-4
clone size: few
CDR3 protein: CASSHAGGPMGKLFF
CDR3 DNA: TGTGCCAGCAGCCACGCAGGGGGCCCAATGGGAAAACTGTTTTTT

D gene: .
V gene: TRBV14
J gene: TRBJ2-1
clone size: .
CDR3 protein: CASSPQGAIYNEQFF
CDR3 DNA: TGTGCCAGCAGCCCGCAAGGAGCGATTTACAATGAGCAGTTCTTC